This entry is about one T cell receptor (beta chain). Its antigen is unidentified. This sample is part of a study of vaccination and CD4 T cells after COVID-19. For the study at large: Convalescents were six males and four females, two of them Hispanic.

The germline V gene encodes CDR1 MNHNS and CDR2 SASEGT. The CDR3 is made up of 15 amino acids. V gave up 4 bases and J gave up 3 bases, with 10 bases separating them. Sequenced with the Oncomine TCR Beta short-read assay was DNA taken from cultured CD4+ T cells. Cultures of CD4+ T cells served as the source for extracting genomic DNA. TCRdb re-called the PCR reads with MiXCR, one entry per CDR3 protein. Of 15,000 to 20,000 distinct CDR3 sequences in the sample, roughly 56% were seen once. Overall study results and limits: Spike mono-reactive clones accounted for 304 of the 307 vaccine-specific clones found in convalescent patients. Among convalescent patients, a median roughly 88% of reactive clones emerged only after vaccination.

Treatment denoted: roughly ten-day PBMC culture with coronavirus spike peptide pools or control peptides (ViraFEST assay). This chain joins TRBV6-1 and TRBJ2-6, with a weak D call TRBD2 (5 bases). Sequenced: CD4+ T cells from blood, cultured in vitro. The TCR sequence derives from a human donor who had recovered from COVID-19. The chain's CDR3 is CASSGQRGGANVLTF. The CDR3 DNA is TGTGCCAGCAGTGGGCAACGGGGTGGGGCCAACGTCCTGACTTTC.